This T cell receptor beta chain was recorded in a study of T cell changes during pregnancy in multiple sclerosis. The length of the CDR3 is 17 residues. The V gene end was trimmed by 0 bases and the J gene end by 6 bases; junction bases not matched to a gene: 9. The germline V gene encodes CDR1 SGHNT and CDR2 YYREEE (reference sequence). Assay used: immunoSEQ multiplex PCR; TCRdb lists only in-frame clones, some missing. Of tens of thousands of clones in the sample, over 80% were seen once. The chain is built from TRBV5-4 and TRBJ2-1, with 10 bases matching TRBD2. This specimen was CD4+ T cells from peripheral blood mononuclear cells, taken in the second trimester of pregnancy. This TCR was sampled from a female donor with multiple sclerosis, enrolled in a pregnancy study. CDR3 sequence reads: CASSLVPGTSASNEQFF. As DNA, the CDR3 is TGTGCCAGCAGCTTGGTTCCCGGGACTAGCGCCTCCAATGAGCAGTTCTTC.